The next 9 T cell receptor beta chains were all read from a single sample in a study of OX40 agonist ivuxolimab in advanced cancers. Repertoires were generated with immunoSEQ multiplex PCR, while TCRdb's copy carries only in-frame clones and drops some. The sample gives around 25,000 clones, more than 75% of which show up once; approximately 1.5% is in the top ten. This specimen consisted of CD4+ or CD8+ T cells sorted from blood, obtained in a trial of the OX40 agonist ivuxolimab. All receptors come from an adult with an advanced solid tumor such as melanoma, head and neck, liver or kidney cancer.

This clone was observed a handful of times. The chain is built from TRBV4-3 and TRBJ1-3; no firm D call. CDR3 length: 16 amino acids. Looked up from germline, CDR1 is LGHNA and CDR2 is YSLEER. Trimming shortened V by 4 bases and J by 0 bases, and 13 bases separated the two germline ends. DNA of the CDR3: TGCGCCAGCAGCCGTCAGGCTCTTAGCTCTGGAAACACCATATATTTT. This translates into CASSRQALSSGNTIYF.

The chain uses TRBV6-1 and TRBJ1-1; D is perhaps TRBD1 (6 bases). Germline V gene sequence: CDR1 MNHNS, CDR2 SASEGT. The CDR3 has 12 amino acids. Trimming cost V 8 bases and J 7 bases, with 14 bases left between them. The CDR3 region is CASCYRASEAFF. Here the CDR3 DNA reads TGTGCCAGCTGCTACAGGGCCAGTGAAGCTTTCTTT.

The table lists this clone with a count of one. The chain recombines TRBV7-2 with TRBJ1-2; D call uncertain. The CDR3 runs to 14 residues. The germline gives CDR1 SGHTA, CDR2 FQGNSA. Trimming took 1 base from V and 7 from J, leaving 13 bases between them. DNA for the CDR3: TGTGCCAGCAGCTTAGGTGGCGTGCTTATTGGCTACACCTTC. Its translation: CASSLGGVLIGYTF.

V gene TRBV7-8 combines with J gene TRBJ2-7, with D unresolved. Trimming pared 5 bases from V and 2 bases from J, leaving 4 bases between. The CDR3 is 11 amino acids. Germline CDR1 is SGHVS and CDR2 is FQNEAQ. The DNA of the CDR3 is TGTGCCAGCAGCCAAGCCTACGAGCAGTACTTC. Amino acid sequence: CASSQAYEQYF.

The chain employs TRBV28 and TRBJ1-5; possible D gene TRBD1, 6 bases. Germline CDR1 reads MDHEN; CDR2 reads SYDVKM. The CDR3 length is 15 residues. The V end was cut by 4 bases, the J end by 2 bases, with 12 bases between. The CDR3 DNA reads TGTGCCAGCAGTTCCGAGGGGGGCGGCAATCAGCCCCAGCATTTT. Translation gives CASSSEGGGNQPQHF.

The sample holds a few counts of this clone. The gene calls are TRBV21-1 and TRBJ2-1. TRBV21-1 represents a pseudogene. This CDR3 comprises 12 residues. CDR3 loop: CASSKGGSEQFF. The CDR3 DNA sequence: TGTGCCAGCAGCAAAGGGGGAAGCGAGCAGTTCTTC.

The CDR3 sequence: CASSPPWGGREETQYF. The CDR3 region has the DNA TGTGCCAGCTCACCACCGTGGGGTGGACGGGAAGAGACCCAGTACTTC. The chain joins TRBV18 to TRBJ2-5, with D unresolved. Trimming left V 0 bases short and J 3 bases short, with 14 bases between. The CDR3 contains 16 residues. Germline V gene lookup returns CDR1 KGHSH and CDR2 LQKENI.

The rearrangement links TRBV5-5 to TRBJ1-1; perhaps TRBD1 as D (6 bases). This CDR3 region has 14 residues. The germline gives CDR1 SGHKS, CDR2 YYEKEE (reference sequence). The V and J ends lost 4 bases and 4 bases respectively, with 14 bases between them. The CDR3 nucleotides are TGTGCCAGCAGCGTCGCAGGGGAAGGCACTGAAGCTTTCTTT. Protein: CASSVAGEGTEAFF. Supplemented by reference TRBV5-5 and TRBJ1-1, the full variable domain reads DAGVTQSPTHLIKTRGQQVTLRCSPISGHKSVSWYQQVLGQGPQFIFQYYEKEERGRGNFPDRFSARQFPNYSSELNVNALLLGDSALYLCASSVAGEGTEAFFGQGTRLTVV.

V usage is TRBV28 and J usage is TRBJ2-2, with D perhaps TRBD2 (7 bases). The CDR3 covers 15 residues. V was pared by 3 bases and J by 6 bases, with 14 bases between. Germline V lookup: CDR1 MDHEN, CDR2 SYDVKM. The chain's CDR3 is CASSFGGGRPGELFF. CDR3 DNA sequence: TGTGCCAGCAGTTTTGGGGGGGGCCGGCCCGGGGAGCTGTTTTTT.